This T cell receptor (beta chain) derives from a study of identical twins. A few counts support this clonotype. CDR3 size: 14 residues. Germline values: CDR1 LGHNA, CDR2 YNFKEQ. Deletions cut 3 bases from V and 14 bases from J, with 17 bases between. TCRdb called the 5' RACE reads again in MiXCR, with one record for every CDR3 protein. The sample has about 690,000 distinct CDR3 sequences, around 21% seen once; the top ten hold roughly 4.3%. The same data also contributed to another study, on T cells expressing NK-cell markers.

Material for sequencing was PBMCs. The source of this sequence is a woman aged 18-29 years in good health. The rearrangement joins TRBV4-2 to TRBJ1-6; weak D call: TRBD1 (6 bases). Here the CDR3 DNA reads TGTGCCAGCAGCCAGGGTCAGGGGATGTTAACCCTCCACTTT. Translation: CASSQGQGMLTLHF.